This TCR beta chain was identified during a study of blood T cells in healthy people across ages. Study-level background: In model experiments, template switching was able to capture about one barcoded beta molecule for every two T cells that were present.

PBMCs, at least 6.5 million per sample, were isolated. On this clonotype: Its antigen is unidentified.

A second PCR, run for about 7 to 11 cycles, used a sample-barcoded 5' primer plus a J-beta primer mix. MiXCR, applied by TCRdb to the 5' RACE reads, yields one record per CDR3 protein. Of about 970,000 distinct CDR3 sequences in the sample, roughly 47% were seen once. Points from the study as a whole: When set beside aged donors, long-lived donors presented more naive CD4+ cells and higher diversity. Because sorting was not performed, PBMCs prevented conclusive naive versus antigen-experienced comparison.

The CDR3 runs 16 residues. The receptor comes from an older woman in good health. The gene calls are TRBV21-1 and TRBJ2-7; TRBD1, the D gene given by the table, was not confirmed from the DNA. TRBV21-1 is flagged as a pseudogene. Input material: blood. The CDR3 is CASSIKHPGQQYEQYF. CDR3 bases: TGTGCCAGCAGCATCAAACACCCGGGACAGCAGTACGAGCAGTACTTC.